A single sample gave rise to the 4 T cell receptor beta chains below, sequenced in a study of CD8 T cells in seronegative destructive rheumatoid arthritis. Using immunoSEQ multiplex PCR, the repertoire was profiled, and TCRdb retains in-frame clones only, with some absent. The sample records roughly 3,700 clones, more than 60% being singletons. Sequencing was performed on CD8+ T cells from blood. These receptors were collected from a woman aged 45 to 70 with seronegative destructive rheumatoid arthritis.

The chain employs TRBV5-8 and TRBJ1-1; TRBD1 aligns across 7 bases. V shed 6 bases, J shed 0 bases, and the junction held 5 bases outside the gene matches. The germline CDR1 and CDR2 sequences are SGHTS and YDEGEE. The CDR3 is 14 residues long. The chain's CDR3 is CASTPDRMNTEAFF. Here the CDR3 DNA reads TGTGCCAGCACCCCGGACAGGATGAACACTGAAGCTTTCTTT. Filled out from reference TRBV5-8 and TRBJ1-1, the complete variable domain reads EAGVTQSPTHLIKTRGQQATLRCSPISGHTSVYWYQQALGLGLQFLLWYDEGEERNRGNFPPRFSGRQFPNYSSELNVNALELEDSALYLCASTPDRMNTEAFFGQGTRLTVV.

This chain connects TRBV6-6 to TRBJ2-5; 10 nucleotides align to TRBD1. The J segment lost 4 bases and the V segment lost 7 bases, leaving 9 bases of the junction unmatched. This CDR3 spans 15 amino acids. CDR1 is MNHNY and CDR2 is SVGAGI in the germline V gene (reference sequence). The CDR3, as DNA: TGTGCCAGCAAGACCGGGACAGGGGTTCGAGAGACCCAGTACTTC. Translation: CASKTGTGVRETQYF.

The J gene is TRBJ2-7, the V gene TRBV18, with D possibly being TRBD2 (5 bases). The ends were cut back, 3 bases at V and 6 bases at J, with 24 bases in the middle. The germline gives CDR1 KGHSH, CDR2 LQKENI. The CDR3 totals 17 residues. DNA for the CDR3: TGTGCCAGCTCACCCAGGAATGGTCCGGGGTACTACGTCGAGCAGTACTTC. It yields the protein CASSPRNGPGYYVEQYF.

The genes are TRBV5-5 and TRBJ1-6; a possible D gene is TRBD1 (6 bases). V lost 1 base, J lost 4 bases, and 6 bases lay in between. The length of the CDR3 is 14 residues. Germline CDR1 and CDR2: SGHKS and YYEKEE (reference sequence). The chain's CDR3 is CASSLTGYNSPLHF. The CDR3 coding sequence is TGTGCCAGCAGCTTGACAGGGTATAATTCACCCCTCCACTTT. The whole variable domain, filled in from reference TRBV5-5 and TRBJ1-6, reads DAGVTQSPTHLIKTRGQQVTLRCSPISGHKSVSWYQQVLGQGPQFIFQYYEKEERGRGNFPDRFSARQFPNYSSELNVNALLLGDSALYLCASSLTGYNSPLHFGNGTRLTVT.